Presented here are 4 T cell receptor beta chains from one specimen sequenced in a study of blood T cell repertoires in COVID-19 (dated by TCRdb to about 2020). Libraries were made using the immunoSEQ multiplex PCR assay. TCRdb limited this immuneACCESS table to in-frame rearrangements with V and J called. A share of clones is missing; checked studies link under half to unresolved V genes, and the rest is unexplained. This sample lists roughly 75,000 clones; approximately 90% were detected once. The ten largest clones add up to 6.9% of the sample. The sequencing sample was made of peripheral blood. The origin of the receptors is a human donor in a cohort sampled during active COVID-19.

The chain employs TRBV11-2 and TRBJ1-2, with D possibly TRBD1 on 5 matching bases. The CDR3 has 12 residues. V dropped 4 bases and J dropped 6 bases, with 9 bases sitting between them. Germline CDR1 and CDR2: SGHAT and FQNNGV. CDR3 bases: TGTGCCAGCAGCTCGGAGGGGCATGGCTACACCTTC. It yields the protein CASSSEGHGYTF.

This clone has only one observation. The CDR3: CASSSGQDFEAFF. The CDR3, as DNA: TGTGCCAGCAGTTCAGGACAGGACTTTGAAGCTTTCTTT. The rearrangement uses TRBV12-3 or TRBV12-4 and TRBJ1-1; 7 nucleotides agree with TRBD1. The CDR3 is 13 amino acids. J lost 7 bases, V lost 4 bases, and 6 bases had no gene match.

J is TRBJ2-3 and V is TRBV2, with D possibly being TRBD2 (6 bases). V shed 4 bases and J shed 3 bases, with 14 bases lying between them. This CDR3 is 15 amino acids long. CDR1 is SNHLY, CDR2 FYNNEI, per germline. Here the CDR3 reads CASSGGVEGTDTQYF. The CDR3 nucleotides are TGTGCCAGCAGTGGGGGGGTGGAAGGGACAGATACGCAGTATTTT.

The chain is built from TRBV13 and TRBJ2-7, with 12 bases aligning to TRBD2. V shed 5 bases and J 0 bases; nucleotides not matched to a gene: 2. The CDR3 covers 15 residues. CDR1 PRHDT and CDR2 FYEKMQ come from the germline V gene (reference sequence). The chain's CDR3 is CASSPLAGGSYEQYF. CDR3 DNA: TGTGCCAGCAGCCCACTAGCGGGGGGCTCCTACGAGCAGTACTTC.